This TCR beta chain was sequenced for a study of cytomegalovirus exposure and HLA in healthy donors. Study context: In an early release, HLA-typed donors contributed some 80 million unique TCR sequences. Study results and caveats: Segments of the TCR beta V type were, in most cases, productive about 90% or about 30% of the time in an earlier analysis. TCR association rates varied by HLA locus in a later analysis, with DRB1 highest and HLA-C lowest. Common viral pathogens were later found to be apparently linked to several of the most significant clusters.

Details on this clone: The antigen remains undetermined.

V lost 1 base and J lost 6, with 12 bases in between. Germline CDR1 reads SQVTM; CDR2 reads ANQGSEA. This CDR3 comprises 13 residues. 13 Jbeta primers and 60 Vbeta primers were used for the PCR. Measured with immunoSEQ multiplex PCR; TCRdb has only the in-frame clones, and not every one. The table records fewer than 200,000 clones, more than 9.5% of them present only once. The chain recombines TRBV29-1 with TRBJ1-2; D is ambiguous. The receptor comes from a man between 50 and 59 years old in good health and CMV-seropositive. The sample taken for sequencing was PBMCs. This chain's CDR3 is CSVEGSAWDGYTF. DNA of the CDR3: TGCAGCGTTGAAGGGTCAGCGTGGGATGGCTACACCTTC.